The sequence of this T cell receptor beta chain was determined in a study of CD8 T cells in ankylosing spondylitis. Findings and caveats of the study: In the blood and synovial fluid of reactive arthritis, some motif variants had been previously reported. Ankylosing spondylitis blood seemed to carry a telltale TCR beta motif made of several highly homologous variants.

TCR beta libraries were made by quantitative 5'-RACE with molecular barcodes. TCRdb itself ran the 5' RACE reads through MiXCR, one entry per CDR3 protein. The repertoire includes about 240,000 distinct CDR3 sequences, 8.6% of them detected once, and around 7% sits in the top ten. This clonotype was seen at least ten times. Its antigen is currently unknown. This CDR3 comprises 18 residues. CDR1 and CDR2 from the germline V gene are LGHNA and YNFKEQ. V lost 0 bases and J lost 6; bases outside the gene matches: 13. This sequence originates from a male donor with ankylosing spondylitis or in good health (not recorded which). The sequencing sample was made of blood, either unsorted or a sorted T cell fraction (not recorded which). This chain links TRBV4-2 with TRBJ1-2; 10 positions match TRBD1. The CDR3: CASSQEVRQGAGIDGYTF. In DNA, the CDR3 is TGTGCCAGCAGCCAAGAGGTCCGACAGGGGGCGGGAATCGATGGCTACACCTTC.